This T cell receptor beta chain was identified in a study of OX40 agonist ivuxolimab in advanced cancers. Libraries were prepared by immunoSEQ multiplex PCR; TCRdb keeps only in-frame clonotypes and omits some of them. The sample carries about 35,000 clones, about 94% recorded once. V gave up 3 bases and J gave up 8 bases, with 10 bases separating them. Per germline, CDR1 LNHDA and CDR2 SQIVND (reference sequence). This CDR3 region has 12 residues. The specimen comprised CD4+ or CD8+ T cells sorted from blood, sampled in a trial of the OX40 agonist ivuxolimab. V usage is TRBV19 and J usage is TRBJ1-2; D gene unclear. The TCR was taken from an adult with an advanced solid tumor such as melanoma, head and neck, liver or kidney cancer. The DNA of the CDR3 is TGTGCCAGTAGTATTGGCCTGCTGGGCTACACCTTC. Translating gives CASSIGLLGYTF.